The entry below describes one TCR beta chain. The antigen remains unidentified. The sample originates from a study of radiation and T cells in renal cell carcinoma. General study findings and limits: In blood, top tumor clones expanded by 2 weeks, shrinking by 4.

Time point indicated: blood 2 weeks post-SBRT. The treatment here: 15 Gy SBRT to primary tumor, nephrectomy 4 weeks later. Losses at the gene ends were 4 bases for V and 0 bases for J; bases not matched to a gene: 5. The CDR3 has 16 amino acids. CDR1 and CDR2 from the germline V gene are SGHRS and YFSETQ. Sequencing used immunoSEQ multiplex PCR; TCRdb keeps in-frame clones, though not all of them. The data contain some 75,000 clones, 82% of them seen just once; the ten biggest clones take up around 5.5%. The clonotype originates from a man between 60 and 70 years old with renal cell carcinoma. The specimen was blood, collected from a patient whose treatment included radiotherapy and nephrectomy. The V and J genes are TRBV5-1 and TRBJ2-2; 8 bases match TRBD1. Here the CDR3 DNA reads TGCGCCAGCAGCCTTCGGACAGGGACGAACACCGGGGAGCTGTTTTTT. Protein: CASSLRTGTNTGELFF.